These T cell receptor beta chains were read from a single sample in a study of T cell repertoires in cytomegalovirus infection. TCRdb called the reads again in MiXCR, with one record for every CDR3 protein. The sample carries more than 150,000 distinct CDR3 sequences, about 21% recorded once. Material: PBMCs. These receptors were collected from a human donor in good health (CMV status not recorded). Some clones in this sample may be carry-over from other donors' samples. Each CDR3 is given with its conserved first and last residue. Each record gives: clone size, J gene, V gene, D gene, CDR3 DNA, CDR3 protein. A D gene is named only where the DNA matches it firmly. Size tells how often a clone was seen (once, few, many) or the class of an expanded clone, and some rows leave it out.

abundance: medium-sized; j_gene: TRBJ2-5; v_gene: TRBV7-2; d_gene: TRBD2; CDR3nt: TGTGCCAGCAGCTTAGGGGCGGGGGGAGAGACCCAGTACTTC; CDR3aa: CASSLGAGGETQYF
abundance: many; j_gene: TRBJ2-4; v_gene: TRBV14; d_gene: .; CDR3nt: TGTGCCAGCAGCCAAAACAGGGTTGAGGCCAAAAACATTCAGTACTTC; CDR3aa: CASSQNRVEAKNIQYF
abundance: few; j_gene: TRBJ2-1; v_gene: TRBV10-3; d_gene: TRBD2; CDR3nt: TGTGCCATCAGAATTGGACTAGCGGGAAACAATGAGCAGTTCTTC; CDR3aa: CAIRIGLAGNNEQFF
abundance: many; j_gene: TRBJ2-2; v_gene: TRBV7-2; d_gene: .; CDR3nt: TGTGCCAGCAGCGCTCGGGGCACCGGGGAGCTGTTTTTT; CDR3aa: CASSARGTGELFF
abundance: many; j_gene: TRBJ1-2; v_gene: TRBV7-2; d_gene: .; CDR3nt: TGTGCCAGCAGCTTAGTTTGGGGGCCGCAAGGCTACACCTTC; CDR3aa: CASSLVWGPQGYTF
abundance: .; j_gene: TRBJ2-7; v_gene: TRBV6-1; d_gene: .; CDR3nt: TGTGCCAGCAGTCGAGGGTTCGAGCAGTACTTC; CDR3aa: CASSRGFEQYF
abundance: .; j_gene: TRBJ2-1; v_gene: TRBV19; d_gene: .; CDR3nt: TGTGCCAGCACCAGGACCGACAATCCTTACAATGAGCAGTTCTTC; CDR3aa: CASTRTDNPYNEQFF
abundance: once; j_gene: TRBJ2-5; v_gene: TRBV7-9; d_gene: TRBD2; CDR3nt: TGTGCCAGCAGCTTACTCCTAGCGGGGGGAGAGACCCAGTACTTC; CDR3aa: CASSLLLAGGETQYF
abundance: many; j_gene: TRBJ1-2; v_gene: TRBV7-2; d_gene: .; CDR3nt: TGTGCCAGCAGCTCCCCGTCTTTACAGGTGGCTGGCTACACCTTC; CDR3aa: CASSSPSLQVAGYTF
abundance: many; j_gene: TRBJ1-1; v_gene: TRBV6-5; d_gene: .; CDR3nt: TGTGCCAGCAGTTACTCGAGTAGCACCAGAGGCTCCGAAGCTTTCTTT; CDR3aa: CASSYSSSTRGSEAFF
abundance: .; j_gene: TRBJ2-3; v_gene: TRBV6-1; d_gene: .; CDR3nt: TGTGCCAGCAGTGAAGCCGGGACATCTGTCGATACGCAGTATTTT; CDR3aa: CASSEAGTSVDTQYF
abundance: many; j_gene: TRBJ1-3; v_gene: TRBV12-3/TRBV12-4; d_gene: .; CDR3nt: TGTGCCAGCAGTTTGAACTCTGGAAACACCATATATTTT; CDR3aa: CASSLNSGNTIYF
abundance: few; j_gene: TRBJ2-2; v_gene: TRBV7-4; d_gene: .; CDR3nt: TGTGCCAGCAGCTTGAGGAACACCGGGGAGCTGTTTTTT; CDR3aa: CASSLRNTGELFF
abundance: few; j_gene: TRBJ2-3; v_gene: TRBV5-5; d_gene: .; CDR3nt: TGTGCCAGCAGCTTGAGGGGTCACACAGATACGCAGTATTTT; CDR3aa: CASSLRGHTDTQYF
abundance: .; j_gene: TRBJ1-1; v_gene: TRBV28; d_gene: .; CDR3nt: TGTGCCAGCATCCGGGGCCGCGCTGAAGCTTTCTTT; CDR3aa: CASIRGRAEAFF
abundance: once; j_gene: TRBJ2-7; v_gene: TRBV3-1; d_gene: TRBD1; CDR3nt: TGTGCCAGCAGCCAAGAAGAAAACAGGGACAGGGCCGAGCAGTACTTC; CDR3aa: CASSQEENRDRAEQYF
abundance: few; j_gene: TRBJ1-2; v_gene: TRBV7-9; d_gene: .; CDR3nt: TGTGCCAGCAGTCCCACGGGTCGACGTCACTATGGCTACACCTTC; CDR3aa: CASSPTGRRHYGYTF
abundance: many; j_gene: TRBJ2-1; v_gene: TRBV20-1; d_gene: .; CDR3nt: TGCAGTGCCCTGAGACCCGGCTCAAGGGACCGTGAGCAGTTCTTC; CDR3aa: CSALRPGSRDREQFF
abundance: many; j_gene: TRBJ2-1; v_gene: TRBV5-5; d_gene: .; CDR3nt: TGTGCCAGCAGCTTGGACTGGTACAATGAGCAGTTCTTC; CDR3aa: CASSLDWYNEQFF
abundance: many; j_gene: TRBJ2-1; v_gene: TRBV6-2/TRBV6-3; d_gene: .; CDR3nt: TGTGCCAGCAGTTTTATAAGTAAAGGCAATGAGCAGTTCTTC; CDR3aa: CASSFISKGNEQFF
abundance: many; j_gene: TRBJ2-3; v_gene: TRBV7-2; d_gene: .; CDR3nt: TGTGCCAGCAGCTCCCTGTACCCACCAGATACGCAGTATTTT; CDR3aa: CASSSLYPPDTQYF
abundance: .; j_gene: TRBJ2-5; v_gene: TRBV12-5; d_gene: TRBD2; CDR3nt: TGTGCTAGTGGTTGGGGCCTAGCGGGGGGCCGGGAGACCCAGTACTTC; CDR3aa: CASGWGLAGGRETQYF